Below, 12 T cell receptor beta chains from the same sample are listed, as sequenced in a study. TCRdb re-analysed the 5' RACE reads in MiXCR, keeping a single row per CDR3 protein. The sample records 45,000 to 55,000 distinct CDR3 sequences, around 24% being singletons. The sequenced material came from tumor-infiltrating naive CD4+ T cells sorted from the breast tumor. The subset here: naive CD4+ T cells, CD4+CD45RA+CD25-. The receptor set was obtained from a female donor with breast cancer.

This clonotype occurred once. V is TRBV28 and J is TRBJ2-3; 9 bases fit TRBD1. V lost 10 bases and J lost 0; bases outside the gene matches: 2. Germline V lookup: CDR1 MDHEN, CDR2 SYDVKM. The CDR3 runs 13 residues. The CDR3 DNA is TGTGCCATGGGACAGGGAAGCACAGATACGCAGTATTTT. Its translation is CAMGQGSTDTQYF.

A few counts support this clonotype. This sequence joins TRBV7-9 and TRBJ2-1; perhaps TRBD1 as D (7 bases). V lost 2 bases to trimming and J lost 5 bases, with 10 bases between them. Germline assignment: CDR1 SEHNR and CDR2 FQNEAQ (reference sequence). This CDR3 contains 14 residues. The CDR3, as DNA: TGTGCCAGCAGCTTACAGGGGGGTGACAATGAGCAGTTCTTC. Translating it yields CASSLQGGDNEQFF.

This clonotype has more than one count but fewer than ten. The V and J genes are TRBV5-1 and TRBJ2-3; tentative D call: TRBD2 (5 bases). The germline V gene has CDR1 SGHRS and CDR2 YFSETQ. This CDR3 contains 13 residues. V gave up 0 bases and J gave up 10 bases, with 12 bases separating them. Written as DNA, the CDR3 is TGCGCCAGCAGCTTGGATACGGGAAGCCCGCAGTATTTT. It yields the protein CASSLDTGSPQYF. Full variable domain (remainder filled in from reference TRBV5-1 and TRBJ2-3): KAGVTQTPRYLIKTRGQQVTLSCSPISGHRSVSWYQQTPGQGLQFLFEYFSETQRNKGNFPGRFSGRQFSNSRSEMNVSTLELGDSALYLCASSLDTGSPQYFGPGTRLTVL.

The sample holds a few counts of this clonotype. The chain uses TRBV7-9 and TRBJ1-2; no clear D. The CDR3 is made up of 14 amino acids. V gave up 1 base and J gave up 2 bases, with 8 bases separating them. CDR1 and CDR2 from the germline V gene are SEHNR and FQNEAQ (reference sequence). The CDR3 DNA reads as TGTGCCAGCAGCTTAGAAGTCCAGAACTATGGCTACACCTTC. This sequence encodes CASSLEVQNYGYTF.

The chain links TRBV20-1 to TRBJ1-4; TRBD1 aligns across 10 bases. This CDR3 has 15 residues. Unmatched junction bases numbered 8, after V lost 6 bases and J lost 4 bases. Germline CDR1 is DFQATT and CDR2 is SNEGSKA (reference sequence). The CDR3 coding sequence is TGCAGTGCGTCCGGGACAGGGGCCCTTAATGAAAAACTGTTTTTT. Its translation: CSASGTGALNEKLFF.

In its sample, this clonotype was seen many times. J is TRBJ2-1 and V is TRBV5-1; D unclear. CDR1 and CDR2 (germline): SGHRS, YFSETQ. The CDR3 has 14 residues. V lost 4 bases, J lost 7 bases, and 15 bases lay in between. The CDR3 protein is CASSRLIQENEQFF. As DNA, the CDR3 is TGCGCCAGCAGCAGGTTAATCCAGGAGAATGAGCAGTTCTTC. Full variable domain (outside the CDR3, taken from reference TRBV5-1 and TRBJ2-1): KAGVTQTPRYLIKTRGQQVTLSCSPISGHRSVSWYQQTPGQGLQFLFEYFSETQRNKGNFPGRFSGRQFSNSRSEMNVSTLELGDSALYLCASSRLIQENEQFFGPGTRLTVL.

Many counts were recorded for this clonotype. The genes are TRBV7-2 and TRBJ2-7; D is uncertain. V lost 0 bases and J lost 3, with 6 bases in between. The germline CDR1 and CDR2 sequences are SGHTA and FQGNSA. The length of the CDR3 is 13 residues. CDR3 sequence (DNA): TGTGCCAGCAGCTTAGCCAGGAGCTACGAGCAGTACTTC. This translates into CASSLARSYEQYF.

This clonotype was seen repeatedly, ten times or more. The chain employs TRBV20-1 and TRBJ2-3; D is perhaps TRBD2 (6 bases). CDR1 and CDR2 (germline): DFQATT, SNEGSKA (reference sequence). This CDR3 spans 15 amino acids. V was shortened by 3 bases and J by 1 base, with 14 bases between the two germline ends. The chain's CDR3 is CSASFGSSGTDTQYF. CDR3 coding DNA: TGCAGTGCTAGTTTTGGGTCTAGCGGCACAGATACGCAGTATTTT.

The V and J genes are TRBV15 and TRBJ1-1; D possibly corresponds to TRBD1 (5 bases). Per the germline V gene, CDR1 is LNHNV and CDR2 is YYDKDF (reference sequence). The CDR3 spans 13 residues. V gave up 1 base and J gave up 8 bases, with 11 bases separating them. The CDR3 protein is CATSRGGRDEAFF. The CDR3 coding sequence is TGTGCCACCAGCAGAGGGGGGAGGGACGAAGCTTTCTTT.

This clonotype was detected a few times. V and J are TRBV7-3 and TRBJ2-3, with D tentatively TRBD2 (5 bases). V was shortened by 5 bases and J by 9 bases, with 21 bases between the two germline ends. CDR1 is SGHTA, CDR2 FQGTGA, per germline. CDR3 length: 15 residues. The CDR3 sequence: CASSATARERGTQYF. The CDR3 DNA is TGTGCCAGCAGCGCCACCGCTCGAGAGAGAGGGACGCAGTATTTT.

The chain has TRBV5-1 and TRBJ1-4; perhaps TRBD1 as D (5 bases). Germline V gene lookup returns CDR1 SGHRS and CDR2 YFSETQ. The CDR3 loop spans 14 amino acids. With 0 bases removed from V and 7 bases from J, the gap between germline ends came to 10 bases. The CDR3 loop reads CASSLDRKSEKLFF. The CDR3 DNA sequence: TGCGCCAGCAGCTTGGACAGGAAGAGTGAAAAACTGTTTTTT.

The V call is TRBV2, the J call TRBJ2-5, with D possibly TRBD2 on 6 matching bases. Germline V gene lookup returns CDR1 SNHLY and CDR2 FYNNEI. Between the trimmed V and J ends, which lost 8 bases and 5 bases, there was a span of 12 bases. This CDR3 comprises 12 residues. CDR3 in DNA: TGTGCCAGCCAGTCGGCGGGGGAGACCCAGTACTTC. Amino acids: CASQSAGETQYF.